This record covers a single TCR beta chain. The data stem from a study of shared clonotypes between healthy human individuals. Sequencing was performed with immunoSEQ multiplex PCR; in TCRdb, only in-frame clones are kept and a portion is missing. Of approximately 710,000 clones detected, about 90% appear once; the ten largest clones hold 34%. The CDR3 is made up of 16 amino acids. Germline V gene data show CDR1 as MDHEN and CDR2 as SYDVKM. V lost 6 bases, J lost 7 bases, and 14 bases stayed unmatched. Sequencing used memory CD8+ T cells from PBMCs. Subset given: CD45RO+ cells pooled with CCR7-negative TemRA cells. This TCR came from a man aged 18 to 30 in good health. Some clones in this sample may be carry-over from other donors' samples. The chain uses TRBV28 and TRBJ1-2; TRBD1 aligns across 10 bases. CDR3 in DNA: TGTGCCAGCAGCCTTTCCCCTGGACAGGGGGAACCTGGCTACACCTTC. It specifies CASSLSPGQGEPGYTF.